Each of the 9 T cell receptor beta chains below was sequenced from the same sample in a study of CD8+ T cells in alopecia areata. As to treatment: oral pan-JAK inhibitor, 5-10 mg twice daily. Extraction and reverse transcription of RNA yielded cDNA as the sequencing template. The repertoire was sequenced with immunoSEQ multiplex PCR; TCRdb's copy has only in-frame clones and lacks some. The sample yields roughly 92,000 clones, 70% to 85% seen once. Here the sequenced sample was CD8+ T cells sorted from blood, taken at approximately week 42, from a patient treated with tofacitinib. The receptors stem from a human donor with alopecia areata.

This rearrangement joins TRBV19 to TRBJ1-1, with 8 bases matching TRBD1. Unmatched junction bases numbered 13, after V lost 5 bases and J lost 2 bases. Germline V gene sequence: CDR1 LNHDA, CDR2 SQIVND (reference sequence). The CDR3 covers 17 residues. The CDR3 DNA reads as TGTGCCAGTAGTCAGGGGGCTGAATTATCGAGAAACACTGAAGCTTTCTTT. It specifies CASSQGAELSRNTEAFF.

This chain uses TRBV9 with TRBJ2-3; 12 bases are a match to TRBD2. There are 15 residues in the CDR3. CDR1 SGDLS and CDR2 YYNGEE come from the germline V gene. The V and J ends lost 3 bases and 1 base, in that order; junction bases with no gene match: 0. The CDR3 protein is CASSASGGGTDTQYF. For the CDR3, the DNA is TGTGCCAGCAGCGCTAGCGGGGGGGGCACAGATACGCAGTATTTT.

This clone has only a few counts. The chain couples TRBV14 to TRBJ2-5, with 8 positions matching TRBD1. In germline, CDR1 is SGHDN, CDR2 FVKESK. J was trimmed by 4 bases and V by 4 bases; bases with no gene match: 5. The CDR3 covers 14 residues. The CDR3 loop is CASSPRGQGETQYF. As DNA, the CDR3 is TGTGCCAGCAGCCCCAGGGGGCAGGGAGAGACCCAGTACTTC. The whole variable domain, filled in from reference TRBV14 and TRBJ2-5, reads EAGVTQFPSHSVIEKGQTVTLRCDPISGHDNLYWYRRVMGKEIKFLLHFVKESKQDESGMPNNRFLAERTGGTYSTLKVQPAELEDSGVYFCASSPRGQGETQYFGPGTRLLVL.

V usage is TRBV18 and J usage is TRBJ1-2; 7 bases are a match to TRBD1. J was trimmed by 4 bases and V by 3 bases; bases with no gene match: 5. CDR3 size: 14 residues. Germline V lookup: CDR1 KGHSH, CDR2 LQKENI. The CDR3 loop reads CASSPGGQSYGYTF. CDR3 coding DNA: TGTGCCAGCTCACCTGGGGGACAGTCCTATGGCTACACCTTC.

V and J are TRBV9 and TRBJ1-2; maybe TRBD1 (5 bases). The CDR3 consists of 13 residues. V dropped 2 bases and J dropped 7 bases, with 12 bases sitting between them. Per the germline V gene, CDR1 is SGDLS and CDR2 is YYNGEE. The CDR3 region is CASSVAGNRGYTF. CDR3 coding DNA: TGTGCCAGCAGCGTTGCAGGGAATCGTGGCTACACCTTC.

This clone was recorded only once. The chain is built from TRBV6-5 and TRBJ1-1, with D possibly being TRBD1 (6 bases). CDR3 size: 13 residues. V was clipped by 2 bases and J by 5 bases, with 9 bases between them. Germline-derived CDR1 and CDR2 are MNHEY and SVGAGI. This chain's CDR3 is CASSYQGGTEAFF. For the CDR3, the DNA is TGTGCCAGCAGTTACCAAGGGGGGACTGAAGCTTTCTTT.

The chain uses TRBV29-1 and TRBJ2-7; 8 bases match TRBD2. In germline, CDR1 is SQVTM, CDR2 ANQGSEA. There are 13 residues in the CDR3. V was pared by 5 bases and J by 4 bases, with 7 bases of the junction left unmatched. CDR3 in amino acids: CSVRGGTGYEQYF. The DNA of the CDR3 is TGCAGCGTTCGGGGGGGCACTGGGTACGAGCAGTACTTC.

V and J are TRBV7-9 and TRBJ2-3; D uncertain. V was cut by 6 bases and J by 3 bases, with 7 bases left in between. This CDR3 is 12 amino acids long. Germline V gene lookup returns CDR1 SEHNR and CDR2 FQNEAQ (reference sequence). The CDR3 DNA sequence: TGTGCCAGCAGTCCCCGGACAGATACGCAGTATTTT. Translated: CASSPRTDTQYF.

This chain uses TRBV7-9 with TRBJ2-7; D is possibly TRBD2 (5 bases). The ends were cut back, 8 bases at V and 4 bases at J, with 21 bases in the middle. Per germline, CDR1 SEHNR and CDR2 FQNEAQ (reference sequence). The CDR3 is 15 residues long. The CDR3 coding sequence is TGTGCCAGCCTTTCTACCCGGGAAGCACGATACGAGCAGTACTTC. Encoded protein: CASLSTREARYEQYF.